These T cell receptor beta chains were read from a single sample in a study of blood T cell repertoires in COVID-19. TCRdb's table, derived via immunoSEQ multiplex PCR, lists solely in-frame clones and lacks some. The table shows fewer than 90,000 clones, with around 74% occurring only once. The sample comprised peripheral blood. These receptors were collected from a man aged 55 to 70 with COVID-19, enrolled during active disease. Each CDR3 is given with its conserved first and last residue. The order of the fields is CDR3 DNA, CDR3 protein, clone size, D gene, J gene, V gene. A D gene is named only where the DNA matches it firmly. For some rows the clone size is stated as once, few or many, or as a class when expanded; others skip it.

cdr3_nt: TGTGCCAGCAGTCTCACAAAGCGGAGCTCCTACAATGAGCAGTTCTTC
cdr3_aa: CASSLTKRSSYNEQFF
clone_size: -
d_call: -
j_call: TRBJ2-1
v_call: TRBV6-7

cdr3_nt: TGTGCCAGCAGCAAGACCTCCGGGACAGGGTTGTACGAGCAGTACTTC
cdr3_aa: CASSKTSGTGLYEQYF
clone_size: few
d_call: -
j_call: TRBJ2-7
v_call: TRBV21-1

cdr3_nt: TGTGCCAGCAGCCCCGGAGGTGGAGCTAACTATGGCTACACCTTC
cdr3_aa: CASSPGGGANYGYTF
clone_size: -
d_call: -
j_call: TRBJ1-2
v_call: TRBV7-3

cdr3_nt: TGTGCCAGCAGCCCGGGCGGGGAGGATTCACCCCTCCACTTT
cdr3_aa: CASSPGGEDSPLHF
clone_size: -
d_call: -
j_call: TRBJ1-6
v_call: TRBV3-1/TRBV3-2

cdr3_nt: TGTGCCAGCTCACCGATAACAGGGGGCTCGAATGGCTACACCTTC
cdr3_aa: CASSPITGGSNGYTF
clone_size: few
d_call: TRBD1
j_call: TRBJ1-2
v_call: TRBV18

cdr3_nt: TGTGCCAGCAGCTTTAGACAGACCTCCTATAATTCACCCCTCCACTTT
cdr3_aa: CASSFRQTSYNSPLHF
clone_size: -
d_call: -
j_call: TRBJ1-6
v_call: TRBV5-6

cdr3_nt: TGTGCCAGCAGTTACGCTAGCGGGGGTGTCGGGGAGCTGTTTTTT
cdr3_aa: CASSYASGGVGELFF
clone_size: -
d_call: TRBD2
j_call: TRBJ2-2
v_call: TRBV6-6

cdr3_nt: TGTGCCAGCAGTTACAGGGAGAATTCCTACGAGCAGTACTTC
cdr3_aa: CASSYRENSYEQYF
clone_size: -
d_call: -
j_call: TRBJ2-7
v_call: TRBV27

cdr3_nt: TGTGCCAGCAGTCGGACAGGCCCCTACGAGCAGTACTTC
cdr3_aa: CASSRTGPYEQYF
clone_size: once
d_call: TRBD1
j_call: TRBJ2-7
v_call: TRBV7-6

cdr3_nt: TGCGCCAGCAGTGAGTTTGGAGCTCCCTCTCCGCAGTATTTT
cdr3_aa: CASSEFGAPSPQYF
clone_size: few
d_call: -
j_call: TRBJ2-3
v_call: TRBV10-1

cdr3_nt: TGCAGTGCTAGTGGGGGGACAGGGGGAGTTTTGGAGACCCAGTACTTC
cdr3_aa: CSASGGTGGVLETQYF
clone_size: -
d_call: TRBD1
j_call: TRBJ2-5
v_call: TRBV20-1

cdr3_nt: TGTGCCAGCAGACACCTCCAGGGCCAAGAGACCCAGTACTTC
cdr3_aa: CASRHLQGQETQYF
clone_size: -
d_call: -
j_call: TRBJ2-5
v_call: TRBV27

cdr3_nt: TGTGCCAGTAGCACTAGCGGGGGGGCAGTTCGCGAGCAGTACTTC
cdr3_aa: CASSTSGGAVREQYF
clone_size: -
d_call: TRBD2
j_call: TRBJ2-7
v_call: TRBV19

cdr3_nt: TGTGCCAGCGAACGGGGCTCTGGAAACACCATATATTTT
cdr3_aa: CASERGSGNTIYF
clone_size: -
d_call: -
j_call: TRBJ1-3
v_call: TRBV3-1/TRBV3-2

cdr3_nt: TGTGCCAGCAGCCCGGAAGGGGCGGGAGTAGCGCAGTATTTT
cdr3_aa: CASSPEGAGVAQYF
clone_size: -
d_call: TRBD2
j_call: TRBJ2-3
v_call: TRBV2

cdr3_nt: TGTGCCAGCACATTCGAGGCGATGCGCAATCAGCCCCAGCATTTT
cdr3_aa: CASTFEAMRNQPQHF
clone_size: -
d_call: -
j_call: TRBJ1-5
v_call: TRBV5-5

cdr3_nt: TGTGCCATCAGACAGGAATCGGAGCAGTACTTC
cdr3_aa: CAIRQESEQYF
clone_size: -
d_call: -
j_call: TRBJ2-7
v_call: TRBV10-3

cdr3_nt: TGTGCCAGCAGGACGGGACTAGCGGGGGGGCCTAGATGGGACAATGAGCAGTTCTTC
cdr3_aa: CASRTGLAGGPRWDNEQFF
clone_size: -
d_call: TRBD2
j_call: TRBJ2-1
v_call: TRBV3-1/TRBV3-2

cdr3_nt: TGCGCCAGCAGACCCCCAAGCGGGCAACCCAATGAGCAGTTCTTC
cdr3_aa: CASRPPSGQPNEQFF
clone_size: -
d_call: -
j_call: TRBJ2-1
v_call: TRBV4-1

cdr3_nt: TGTGCCATCAGGACCGGGCTAGCGGTCTCCTACGAGCAGTACTTC
cdr3_aa: CAIRTGLAVSYEQYF
clone_size: -
d_call: TRBD2
j_call: TRBJ2-7
v_call: TRBV10-3